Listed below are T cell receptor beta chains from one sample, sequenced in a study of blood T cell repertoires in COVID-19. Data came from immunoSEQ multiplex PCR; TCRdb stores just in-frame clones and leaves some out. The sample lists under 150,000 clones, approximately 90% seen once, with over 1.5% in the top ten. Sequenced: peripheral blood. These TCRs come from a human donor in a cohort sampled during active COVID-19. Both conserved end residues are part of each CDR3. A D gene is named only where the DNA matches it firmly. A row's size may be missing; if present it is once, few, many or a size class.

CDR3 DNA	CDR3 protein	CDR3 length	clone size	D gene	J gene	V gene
TGTGCCAGCAGTTACTCCGGGCTGGAGGGCGAGCAGTACTTC	CASSYSGLEGEQYF	14	.	.	TRBJ2-7	TRBV6-5
TGTGCCAGCAGTTACTCGTACAGCCCTCCGAAAAACATTCAGTACTTC	CASSYSYSPPKNIQYF	16	.	.	TRBJ2-4	TRBV6-6
TGCGCCAGCAGCATTCAGGGGGTAGCCGGGGAGCTGTTTTTT	CASSIQGVAGELFF	14	.	TRBD1	TRBJ2-2	TRBV5-1
TGCGCCAGCTCTAGACTAGCGGGAGCAGATACGCAGTATTTT	CASSRLAGADTQYF	14	.	TRBD2	TRBJ2-3	TRBV5-1
TGTGCCAGCAGCTTGGCTCGGCTAGCGGGAACAGATACGCAGTATTTT	CASSLARLAGTDTQYF	16	.	TRBD2	TRBJ2-3	TRBV5-6
TGTGCCAGTAGCTCCGGGACAGAAGTCGACGAGCAGTACTTC	CASSSGTEVDEQYF	14	.	TRBD1	TRBJ2-7	TRBV19
TGTGCCAGCAGCCAAGAGAGAATGGGACTAGCGATCTACAATGAGCAGTTCTTC	CASSQERMGLAIYNEQFF	18	.	TRBD2	TRBJ2-1	TRBV3-1/TRBV3-2
TGTGCCAGCAGCTTATTCGCTAGCGGGAGCGCAAGCTACGAGCAGTACTTC	CASSLFASGSASYEQYF	17	.	TRBD2	TRBJ2-7	TRBV7-6
TGTGCCAGTAGTATTCATGGACAGGGTGGCCAGCCCCAGCATTTT	CASSIHGQGGQPQHF	15	.	TRBD1	TRBJ1-5	TRBV19
TGTGCCAGCAGCGGACAGGGGCCACCCTACGAGCAGTACTTC	CASSGQGPPYEQYF	14	.	TRBD1	TRBJ2-7	TRBV13
TGTGCCACCAGTGATTTCCCTTCAGGTACGCAGTATTTT	CATSDFPSGTQYF	13	.	.	TRBJ2-3	TRBV24-1
TGTGCCAGCAGCGTTGAGCGGGTCTCCTACGAGCAGTACTTC	CASSVERVSYEQYF	14	.	.	TRBJ2-7	TRBV6-5
TGCAGCGTTGTGGGCAGGGCGTCCTACGAGCAGTACTTC	CSVVGRASYEQYF	13	.	.	TRBJ2-7	TRBV29-1
TGTGCCAGCCGCCGGAGGGAGCAGTACTTC	CASRRREQYF	10	.	.	TRBJ2-7	TRBV28
TGTGCCAGCAGTACGCTCCAGCGGAGGGCCAATGAGCAGTTCTTC	CASSTLQRRANEQFF	15	few	.	TRBJ2-1	TRBV6-2/TRBV6-3
TGTGCCAGCAGCTTTCTAGCGGGAGGGGCGGCAGATACGCAGTATTTT	CASSFLAGGAADTQYF	16	.	TRBD2	TRBJ2-3	TRBV7-2
TGTGCCAGCAGCTCCACTACGTACAATGAGCAGTTCTTC	CASSSTTYNEQFF	13	.	.	TRBJ2-1	TRBV13
TGTGCCAGCAGCTCAACCACTAGCGGGAGGAGTGGGCAGTACTTC	CASSSTTSGRSGQYF	15	.	TRBD2	TRBJ2-7	TRBV13
TGTGCCAGTAGTCCCCGGGGGATAGGAGAGACCCAGTACTTC	CASSPRGIGETQYF	14	once	.	TRBJ2-5	TRBV19
TGTGCCACCAGTGATGCGGGAGTCGCAGATACGCAGTATTTT	CATSDAGVADTQYF	14	.	TRBD2	TRBJ2-3	TRBV24-1
TGTGCCCCCAGGGGGACAGTACGGTGGGGCACAGATACGCAGTATTTT	CAPRGTVRWGTDTQYF	16	once	TRBD1	TRBJ2-3	TRBV10-3
TGTGCCACCAGTGATTTACGGGATACAGATACGCAGTATTTT	CATSDLRDTDTQYF	14	.	.	TRBJ2-3	TRBV24-1
TGTGCCATCAGCCCTTCTGGGGCCAACGTCCTGACTTTC	CAISPSGANVLTF	13	.	.	TRBJ2-6	TRBV10-3
TGTGCCAGCAGTTTAAGGAGGGGGCGCGAGCAGTACTTC	CASSLRRGREQYF	13	.	.	TRBJ2-7	TRBV28
TGTGCCAGCAGCCAAGATCGGTCAGGAGGACTCACAGATACGCAGTATTTT	CASSQDRSGGLTDTQYF	17	.	.	TRBJ2-3	TRBV3-1/TRBV3-2
TGTGCCAGCAGCTCTCCTAGCGGGTCCCCCACCGGGGAGCTGTTTTTT	CASSSPSGSPTGELFF	16	.	TRBD2	TRBJ2-2	TRBV11-3
TGTGCCAGCAGTTTTCCTTTTGAGGGGGTAGCCAAAAACATTCAGTACTTC	CASSFPFEGVAKNIQYF	17	.	.	TRBJ2-4	TRBV27
TGTGCCAGCAGCCCAGGGGCCTACGAGCAGTACTTC	CASSPGAYEQYF	12	.	.	TRBJ2-7	TRBV7-8
TGTGCCACCCAAAAACAGGGGGAGAGTGACTACGAGCAGTACTTC	CATQKQGESDYEQYF	15	.	TRBD1	TRBJ2-7	TRBV6-5
TGTGCCAGCTCCGGACAGGATTCCTACGAGCAGTACTTC	CASSGQDSYEQYF	13	.	TRBD1	TRBJ2-7	TRBV7-2
TGCAGTGTTGCGGGAGCCTACGAGCAGTACTTC	CSVAGAYEQYF	11	.	TRBD2	TRBJ2-7	TRBV20-1